Listed below are T cell receptor beta chains from one sample, sequenced in a study of cytomegalovirus exposure and HLA in healthy donors. The assay was immunoSEQ multiplex PCR, and TCRdb's table has in-frame clones only and misses some. The sample holds 98,000 or so clones, roughly four fifths seen once. Sequencing was done on a sample of PBMCs. The receptors were gathered from a female donor in good health and CMV-seronegative. The CDR3 runs from the conserved cysteine through the conserved F or W. The D gene is left open where the match is weak. A row's size may be missing; if present it is once, few, many or a size class.

length	J	size	V	D	CDR3	DNA
17	TRBJ2-1	few	TRBV7-3	TRBD2	CASSLTFPGGMPNEQFF	TGTGCCAGCAGCTTAACGTTCCCGGGGGGAATGCCCAATGAGCAGTTCTTC
16	TRBJ1-5	few	TRBV4-1	-	CASSQDGGLGNQPQHF	TGCGCCAGCAGCCAAGATGGAGGGTTGGGCAATCAGCCCCAGCATTTT
18	TRBJ2-5	few	TRBV7-2	TRBD2	CASSLLQTSGRVTETQYF	TGTGCCAGCAGCTTACTCCAGACTAGCGGGAGGGTCACAGAGACCCAGTACTTC
16	TRBJ2-1	-	TRBV7-9	TRBD1	CASSDPTGGSYNEQFF	TGTGCCAGCAGCGACCCGACAGGGGGCTCCTACAATGAGCAGTTCTTC
16	TRBJ2-4	-	TRBV7-6	TRBD1	CASSLGRGTGRNIQYF	TGTGCCAGCAGCTTAGGTCGCGGGACAGGCCGGAACATTCAGTACTTC
15	TRBJ2-5	-	TRBV7-3	-	CASSLQGGYQETQYF	TGTGCCAGCAGCTTACAGGGGGGATACCAAGAGACCCAGTACTTC
15	TRBJ2-7	-	TRBV12-1	-	CASSPARPDRAEQYF	TGTGCCAGCAGCCCTGCCCGTCCTGACAGGGCCGAGCAGTACTTC
14	TRBJ2-7	once	TRBV7-2	-	CASSAGTQAYEQYF	TGTGCCAGCAGCGCCGGGACACAAGCCTACGAGCAGTACTTC
15	TRBJ1-1	-	TRBV7-3	-	CASSSWPGQDTEAFF	TGTGCCAGCAGCTCCTGGCCAGGGCAAGACACTGAAGCTTTCTTT
17	TRBJ2-3	-	TRBV18	TRBD2	CASSMLPSGGATDTQYF	TGTGCCAGCTCAATGCTTCCTAGCGGGGGGGCCACAGATACGCAGTATTTT
12	TRBJ2-5	few	TRBV18	-	CASSPQKETQYF	TGTGCCAGCTCACCCCAGAAAGAGACCCAGTACTTC
15	TRBJ2-7	-	TRBV7-3	TRBD1	CASSKSAGTGYEQYF	TGTGCCAGCAGCAAATCGGCCGGGACAGGGTACGAGCAGTACTTC
11	TRBJ2-5	-	TRBV19	-	CASSIAETQYF	TGTGCCAGTAGTATAGCGGAGACCCAGTACTTC
14	TRBJ1-1	-	TRBV9	TRBD1	CASSVGQANTEAFF	TGTGCCAGCAGCGTGGGACAGGCGAACACTGAAGCTTTCTTT
14	TRBJ2-3	-	TRBV2	-	CAQRAWASTDTQYF	TGTGCCCAAAGAGCCTGGGCTAGCACAGATACGCAGTATTTT
14	TRBJ1-3	-	TRBV5-1	-	CASSSGASGNTIYF	TGCGCCAGCAGCTCAGGGGCATCCGGAAACACCATATATTTT
16	TRBJ2-4	once	TRBV4-1	TRBD2	CASSRSLLAGGNIQYF	TGCGCCAGCAGCCGATCTCTGCTAGCGGGAGGGAACATTCAGTACTTC
16	TRBJ1-1	few	TRBV9	-	CASSVAEGARNTEAFF	TGTGCCAGCAGCGTAGCTGAGGGTGCGAGGAACACTGAAGCTTTCTTT
13	TRBJ1-2	-	TRBV5-5	-	CASRPDRNYGYTF	TGTGCCAGCAGACCAGACAGGAACTATGGCTACACCTTC
15	TRBJ2-5	-	TRBV28	-	CASTLTLAPQETQYF	TGTGCCAGCACCCTCACACTAGCCCCCCAAGAGACCCAGTACTTC
16	TRBJ2-2	-	TRBV2	TRBD1	CASRARDRVEAGELFF	TGTGCCAGCAGAGCCCGGGACAGGGTTGAGGCCGGGGAGCTGTTTTTT
17	TRBJ1-1	-	TRBV9	-	CASSVLTKGGPKHEAFF	TGTGCCAGCAGCGTACTAACCAAGGGGGGGCCAAAACATGAAGCTTTCTTT
18	TRBJ2-1	-	TRBV30	TRBD2	CAWSVGLVAGVGVNEQFF	TGTGCCTGGAGTGTAGGGTTAGTAGCGGGAGTCGGAGTTAATGAGCAGTTCTTC
11	TRBJ2-7	-	TRBV20-1	TRBD2	CSAQREYEQYF	TGCAGTGCGCAGCGGGAATACGAGCAGTACTTC
14	TRBJ1-1	-	TRBV19	TRBD1	CASSFGQGRTEAFF	TGTGCCAGTAGTTTCGGACAGGGGAGGACTGAAGCTTTCTTT
13	TRBJ1-5	-	TRBV19	-	CASSERGSQPQHF	TGTGCCAGTAGTGAGCGGGGAAGTCAGCCCCAGCATTTT
16	TRBJ1-4	-	TRBV28	-	CASTPSGVAGNEKLFF	TGTGCCAGCACCCCGAGTGGGGTGGCGGGTAATGAAAAACTGTTTTTT
15	TRBJ2-5	-	TRBV30	TRBD2	CAWSRGLAGVETQYF	TGTGCCTGGAGTAGGGGACTAGCGGGAGTAGAGACCCAGTACTTC